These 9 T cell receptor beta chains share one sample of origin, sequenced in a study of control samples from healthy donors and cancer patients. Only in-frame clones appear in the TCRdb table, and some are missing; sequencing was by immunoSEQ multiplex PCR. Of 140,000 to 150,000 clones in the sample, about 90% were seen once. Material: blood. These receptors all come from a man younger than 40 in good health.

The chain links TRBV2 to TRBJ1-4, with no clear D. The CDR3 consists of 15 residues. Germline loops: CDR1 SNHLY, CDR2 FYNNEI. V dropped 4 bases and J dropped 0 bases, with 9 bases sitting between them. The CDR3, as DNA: TGTGCCAGCAGTGCCTCAGAAGCAACTAATGAAAAACTGTTTTTT. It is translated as CASSASEATNEKLFF.

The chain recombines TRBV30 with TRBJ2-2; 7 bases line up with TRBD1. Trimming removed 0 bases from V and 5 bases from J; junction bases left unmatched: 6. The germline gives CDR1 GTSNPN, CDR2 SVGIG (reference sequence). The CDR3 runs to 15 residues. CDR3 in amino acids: CAWSVARGSTGELFF. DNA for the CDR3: TGTGCCTGGAGTGTCGCCAGGGGGTCGACCGGGGAGCTGTTTTTT.

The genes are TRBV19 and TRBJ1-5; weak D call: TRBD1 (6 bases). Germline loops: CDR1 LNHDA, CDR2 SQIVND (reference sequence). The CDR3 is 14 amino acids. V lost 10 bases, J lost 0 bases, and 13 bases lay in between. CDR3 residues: CAIGGGYSNQPQHF. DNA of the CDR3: TGTGCCATCGGAGGGGGATATAGCAATCAGCCCCAGCATTTT. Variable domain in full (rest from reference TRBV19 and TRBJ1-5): DGGITQSPKYLFRKEGQNVTLSCEQNLNHDAMYWYRQDPGQGLRLIYYSQIVNDFQKGDIAEGYSVSREKKESFPLTVTSAQKNPTAFYLCAIGGGYSNQPQHFGDGTRLSIL.

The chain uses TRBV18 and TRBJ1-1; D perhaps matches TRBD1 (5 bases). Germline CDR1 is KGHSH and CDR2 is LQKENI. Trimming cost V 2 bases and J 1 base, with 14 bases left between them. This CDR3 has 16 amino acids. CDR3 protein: CASSPGARGKNTEAFF. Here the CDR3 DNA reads TGTGCCAGCTCACCAGGGGCTCGGGGGAAGAACACTGAAGCTTTCTTT.

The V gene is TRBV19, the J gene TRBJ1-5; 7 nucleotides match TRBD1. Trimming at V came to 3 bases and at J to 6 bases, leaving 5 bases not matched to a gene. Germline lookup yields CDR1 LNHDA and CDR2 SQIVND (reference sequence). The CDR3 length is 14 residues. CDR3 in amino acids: CASSILGGSQPQHF. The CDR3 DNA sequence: TGTGCCAGTAGTATTTTAGGGGGCAGTCAGCCCCAGCATTTT.

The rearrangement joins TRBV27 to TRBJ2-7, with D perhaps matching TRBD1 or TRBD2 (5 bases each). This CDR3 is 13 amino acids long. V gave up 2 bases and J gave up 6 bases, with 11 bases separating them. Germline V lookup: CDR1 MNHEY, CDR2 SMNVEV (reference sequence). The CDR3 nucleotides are TGTGCCAGCAGTTTACAGGGAGTGGGCGAGCAGTACTTC. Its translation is CASSLQGVGEQYF.

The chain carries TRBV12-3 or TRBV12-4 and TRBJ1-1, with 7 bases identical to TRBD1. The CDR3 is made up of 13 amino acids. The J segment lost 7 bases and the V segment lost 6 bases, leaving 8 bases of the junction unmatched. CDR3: CASRSQGFGEAFF. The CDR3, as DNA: TGTGCCAGCAGATCACAGGGGTTCGGTGAAGCTTTCTTT.

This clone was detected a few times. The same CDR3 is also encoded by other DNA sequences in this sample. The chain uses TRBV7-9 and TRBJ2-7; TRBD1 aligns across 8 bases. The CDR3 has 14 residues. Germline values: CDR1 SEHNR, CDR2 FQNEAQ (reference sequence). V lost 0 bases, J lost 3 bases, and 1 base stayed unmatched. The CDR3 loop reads CASSLAGQGYEQYF. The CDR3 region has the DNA TGTGCCAGCAGCTTAGCCGGACAGGGCTACGAGCAGTACTTC.

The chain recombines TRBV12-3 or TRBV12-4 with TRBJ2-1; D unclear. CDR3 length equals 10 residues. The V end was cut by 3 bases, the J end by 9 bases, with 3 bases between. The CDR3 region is CASSLGEQFF. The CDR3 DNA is TGTGCCAGCAGTTTGGGTGAGCAGTTCTTC.